The clone carrying this TCR beta chain has more than one count but fewer than ten. As yet, its antigen is unknown. The record originates from a study of T cell repertoires in cytomegalovirus infection. Broader study findings: HLA-C-restricted CMV-specific TCR beta clonotypes prevailed in the ex vivo response.

Germline values: CDR1 MNHEY, CDR2 SMNVEV (reference sequence). This CDR3 region has 12 residues. Trimming took off 3 bases at V and 2 bases at J, with 2 bases between the two ends. TCRdb analysed the reads with MiXCR anew, one entry per CDR3 protein. The top ten hold over 75% of the sample, which has around 34,000 distinct CDR3 sequences, approximately 52% seen once. The starting material was CD8+ T cells from cultured PBMCs, obtained from culture after CMV antigen stimulation. This chain links TRBV27 with TRBJ2-1; D unclear. The receptor comes from a human donor in good health (CMV status not recorded). Some clones in this sample may be carry-over from other donors' samples. This CDR3 is CASSFPYNEQFF. CDR3 coding DNA: TGTGCCAGCAGTTTTCCCTACAATGAGCAGTTCTTC.